This is a list of T cell receptor beta chains from one sample in a study of beta chain features in type 1 diabetes. Some clones are missing from TCRdb's copy, which holds only in-frame ones; the method was immunoSEQ multiplex PCR. The sample includes 150,000 to 190,000 clones, about a tenth of them seen just once. Sample: central memory CD4+ T cells from blood. The origin of the receptors is a man aged 25 to 45 with type 1 diabetes. CDR3s include the opening cysteine and the closing phenylalanine or tryptophan. The order of the fields is D gene, clone size, J gene, V gene, CDR3 DNA, CDR3 protein. A D gene is named only where the DNA matches it firmly. The size entry is marked missing in some rows and otherwise reads once, few, many or a size class.

>TRBD2|.|TRBJ2-1|TRBV5-6
TGTGCCAGCAGCCCTATTCCGGGGACTAGGTCCTACAATGAGCAGTTCTTC
CASSPIPGTRSYNEQFF
>.|.|TRBJ2-5|TRBV5-1
TGCGCCAGCAGCCAACGACAGGGAGGAGGGGAGACCCAGTACTTC
CASSQRQGGGETQYF
>.|.|TRBJ2-3|TRBV11-2
TGTGCCAGCAGCTTAGGGATCAGGGGACCCGATACGCAGTATTTT
CASSLGIRGPDTQYF
>.|few|TRBJ2-1|TRBV18
TGTGCCAGCTCACCTCCGGGACTGACCTACAATGAGCAGTTCTTC
CASSPPGLTYNEQFF
>TRBD1|.|TRBJ1-1|TRBV19
TGTGCCAGTAGTATGGATATAACCAACCGGGACAGGGTTTGGGCTTTCTTT
CASSMDITNRDRVWAFF
>.|.|TRBJ1-3|TRBV18
TGTGCCAGCTCACCAAATGGCCCAGGGGCCAAGAACACCATATATTTT
CASSPNGPGAKNTIYF
>TRBD1|few|TRBJ1-4|TRBV7-2
TGTGCCAGCAGCTTTCTTGGGACAGGGGAAGAAAAACTGTTTTTT
CASSFLGTGEEKLFF
>TRBD1|.|TRBJ1-1|TRBV2
TGTGCCAGCAGAGCCGGGACAGGGGTGACTGAAGCTTTCTTT
CASRAGTGVTEAFF
>.|.|TRBJ1-2|TRBV15
TGTGCCACCAGCAGAGATCCTACAGGGTCCGCTGGCTACACCTTC
CATSRDPTGSAGYTF
>.|.|TRBJ2-7|TRBV11-2
TGTGCCAGCAGCTCAGGCGGGCTAGAGCGCTACGAGCAGTACTTC
CASSSGGLERYEQYF
>.|.|TRBJ2-5|TRBV9
TGTGCCAGCTCAACGGGTCAAGAGACCCAGTACTTC
CASSTGQETQYF
>TRBD1|few|TRBJ1-1|TRBV28
TGTGCCAGCAGCCAGGGACAGGGTACTGAAGCTTTCTTT
CASSQGQGTEAFF
>.|few|TRBJ1-2|TRBV2
TGTGCCAGCAGTGAAAACTCTCGGGGCTACACCTTC
CASSENSRGYTF
>TRBD1|few|TRBJ1-5|TRBV5-5
TGTGCCAGCAGCTTGCACAGGGGAAGGAGCAATCAGCCCCAGCATTTT
CASSLHRGRSNQPQHF
>TRBD2|few|TRBJ2-1|TRBV28
TGTGCCAGCAGTTTAGGACTAGCGGGAGGGCCTAGCAATGAGCAGTTCTTC
CASSLGLAGGPSNEQFF
>.|few|TRBJ2-6|TRBV28
TGTGCCAGCAGTCCCCCTTCGGGCTCTGGGGCCAACGTCCTGACTTTC
CASSPPSGSGANVLTF
>TRBD1|few|TRBJ2-1|TRBV18
TGTGCCAGCGCTACTACGACAGGGGGGAATGAGCAGTTCTTC
CASATTTGGNEQFF
>.|.|TRBJ2-1|TRBV18
TGTGCCAGCTCACGCCAGCCGACTCTGTCGCCGGGGGAGCAGTTCTTC
CASSRQPTLSPGEQFF
>TRBD1|.|TRBJ1-1|TRBV7-2
TGTGCCAGCAGCTTGAACAGGGGCGAAGCTTTCTTT
CASSLNRGEAFF
>TRBD1|.|TRBJ1-5|TRBV7-9
TGTGCCAGCAGCCCTATGACAGGGGGTGAGCCCCAGCATTTT
CASSPMTGGEPQHF
>.|few|TRBJ2-7|TRBV28
TGTGCCAGCAGTGGCGTTGGCTCGAGCGGCCACGAGCAGTACTTC
CASSGVGSSGHEQYF
>.|.|TRBJ1-5|TRBV18
TGTGCCAGCTCCCCGGGGGGGAATCAGCCCCAGCATTTT
CASSPGGNQPQHF
>.|few|TRBJ1-5|TRBV21-1
TGTGCCAGCAGCAAAGGGACAGGGGTTGTTCAGCCCCAGCATTTT
CASSKGTGVVQPQHF
>TRBD1|few|TRBJ1-1|TRBV18
TGTGCCAGCTCACCTGGGACAGGGAATGAAGCTTTCTTT
CASSPGTGNEAFF
>.|.|TRBJ2-3|TRBV28
TGTGCCAGCACCCATCAGGCCATGGGAGATACGCAGTATTTT
CASTHQAMGDTQYF
>.|few|TRBJ2-7|TRBV6-1
TGTGCCAGCAGTGAAGCGCCAGGGTTGAGCGAGCAGTACTTC
CASSEAPGLSEQYF
>.|few|TRBJ2-7|TRBV1
TGCACCAGCAGCCCACTAGCGGGAGTTAACGAGCAGTACTTC
CTSSPLAGVNEQYF
>.|few|TRBJ2-7|TRBV23-1
TGCGCCAGCAGTCAATCGTCCCAGGGTCCCCGTTACTCCTACGAGCAGTACTTC
CASSQSSQGPRYSYEQYF
>.|few|TRBJ2-3|TRBV7-2
TGTGCCAGCAGACTTAGCGGCAGCACAGATACGCAGTATTTT
CASRLSGSTDTQYF
>TRBD1|.|TRBJ2-5|TRBV23-1
TGCGCCAGCAGTCGAGGGACAGGGGGCTGTCGAGAGACCCAGTACTTC
CASSRGTGGCRETQYF
>TRBD2|.|TRBJ2-3|TRBV18
TGTGCCAGCTCTCCCGGACTAGCGGTCACAGATACGCAGTATTTT
CASSPGLAVTDTQYF
>.|.|TRBJ2-1|TRBV21-1
TGTGCCAGCAGCCCCCTTAGAGTGGAGCAGTTCTTC
CASSPLRVEQFF
>.|few|TRBJ2-2|TRBV29-1
TGCAGCGGGGGACATACGAACACCGGGGAGCTGTTTTTT
CSGGHTNTGELFF
>.|many|TRBJ2-1|TRBV7-9
TGTGCCAGCAGTCGGGAACAGGGAATTAAGTTCTTC
CASSREQGIKFF
>.|few|TRBJ2-7|TRBV15
TGTGCCACCAGCAGGGAGGGTGGTTCCTACGAGCAGTACTTC
CATSREGGSYEQYF
>TRBD1|.|TRBJ2-4|TRBV27
TGTGCCAGCAGTTTACAGGGGGCCGGAAACATTCAGTACTTC
CASSLQGAGNIQYF
>TRBD1|.|TRBJ1-1|TRBV29-1
TGCAGCGTCGGACAGGGAGGGGACACTGAAGCTTTCTTT
CSVGQGGDTEAFF
>.|.|TRBJ2-2|TRBV28
TGTGCCAGCAGTTTATTCGGCAGGCCCCCCGCCGGGGAGCTGTTTTTT
CASSLFGRPPAGELFF
>TRBD2|few|TRBJ2-1|TRBV9
TGTGCCAGCCAGGCCTCCGGGACTACCTACAATGAGCAGTTCTTC
CASQASGTTYNEQFF
>.|.|TRBJ2-2|TRBV29-1
TGCAGCGTTGTATCTCAGGGCACCACCGGGGAGCTGTTTTTT
CSVVSQGTTGELFF
>.|.|TRBJ1-2|TRBV18
TGTGCCAGCTCACCACCGACTGTTAGCTATGGCTACACCTTC
CASSPPTVSYGYTF
>.|.|TRBJ1-5|TRBV30
TGTGCCTGGGGGGGGTCCCACGACCGGCCCCAGCATTTT
CAWGGSHDRPQHF
>.|.|TRBJ2-6|TRBV5-8
TGTGCCAGCAGCTTGGGAGGGTTCTCTGGGGCCAACGTCCTGACTTTC
CASSLGGFSGANVLTF